The rows below give T cell receptor beta chains drawn from one sample of a study of blood T cell repertoires in COVID-19. The table came from immunoSEQ multiplex PCR; TCRdb's copy has only in-frame clones and leaves some out. The table records about 110,000 clones, about 82% of them present only once. Sequenced sample: peripheral blood. The receptors come from a man older than 75 with COVID-19, enrolled during active disease. The CDR3 runs from the conserved cysteine through the conserved F or W. The D gene is left open where the match is weak. Where a row states a size, it is once, few, many or the class of an expanded clone; other rows omit it.

j_call	cdr3_length	clone_size	v_call	d_call	cdr3_aa	cdr3_nt
TRBJ2-1	13	-	TRBV7-8	-	CASSPDSYNEQFF	TGTGCCAGCAGCCCGGACAGTTACAATGAGCAGTTCTTC
TRBJ2-7	14	-	TRBV6-5	TRBD1	CASSPRQGPYEQYF	TGTGCCAGCTCACCGAGACAGGGTCCTTACGAGCAGTACTTC
TRBJ1-2	14	-	TRBV19	-	CASSAPGRDYGYTF	TGTGCCAGTAGTGCGCCGGGCAGGGACTATGGCTACACCTTC
TRBJ2-2	15	-	TRBV5-8	TRBD1	CASSLGQGYTGELFF	TGTGCCAGCAGCTTGGGACAGGGGTACACCGGGGAGCTGTTTTTT
TRBJ1-1	11	-	TRBV27	-	CASSMGPEAFF	TGTGCCAGCAGCATGGGGCCTGAAGCTTTCTTT
TRBJ2-1	15	few	TRBV28	-	CASRVASTLYNEQFF	TGTGCCAGCAGAGTTGCTAGCACCCTCTACAATGAGCAGTTCTTC
TRBJ1-3	15	-	TRBV5-1	-	CASSPSTGYGNTIYF	TGCGCCAGCAGCCCGAGTACGGGGTACGGAAACACCATATATTTT
TRBJ2-5	14	-	TRBV6-5	-	CASSYVTSGETQYF	TGTGCCAGCAGTTACGTGACTAGTGGTGAGACCCAGTACTTC
TRBJ1-6	15	-	TRBV4-3	-	CASSHRGGDNSPLHF	TGCGCCAGCAGCCACAGGGGTGGGGATAATTCACCCCTCCACTTT
TRBJ2-3	15	once	TRBV6-6	TRBD1	CASGPGTASTDTQYF	TGTGCCAGCGGCCCCGGGACAGCTAGCACAGATACGCAGTATTTT
TRBJ2-7	12	-	TRBV13	TRBD1	CASSLGQVEQYF	TGTGCCAGCAGCCTCGGACAGGTCGAGCAGTACTTC
TRBJ1-6	14	few	TRBV18	TRBD1	CASSSTGGYSPLHF	TGTGCCAGCTCATCGACAGGGGGCTATTCACCCCTCCACTTT
TRBJ1-2	13	-	TRBV28	-	CASRLTLNYGYTF	TGTGCCAGCAGACTAACCCTTAACTATGGCTACACCTTC
TRBJ2-5	13	-	TRBV3-1/TRBV3-2	-	CASSLSAGETQYF	TGTGCCAGCAGCCTAAGTGCCGGAGAGACCCAGTACTTC
TRBJ1-4	15	few	TRBV15	-	CATSRGSQTNEKLFF	TGTGCCACCAGCAGAGGTTCCCAGACTAATGAAAAACTGTTTTTT
TRBJ2-3	15	-	TRBV19	TRBD2	CASSTTSGPPDTQYF	TGTGCCAGTAGTACGACTAGCGGACCTCCAGATACGCAGTATTTT
TRBJ1-5	15	-	TRBV10-3	-	CAISDGAYSNQPQHF	TGTGCCATCAGTGATGGGGCATATAGCAATCAGCCCCAGCATTTT
TRBJ2-7	13	-	TRBV7-6	-	CASSLAGNYEQYF	TGTGCCAGCAGCTTAGCGGGCAACTACGAGCAGTACTTC
TRBJ1-1	14	-	TRBV11-3	-	CASSLGGLNTEAFF	TGTGCCAGCAGCTTAGGAGGATTGAACACTGAAGCTTTCTTT
TRBJ2-1	15	-	TRBV7-3	TRBD2	CASSPGLARAREQFF	TGTGCCAGCAGCCCGGGACTAGCGCGTGCAAGAGAGCAGTTCTTC
TRBJ2-2	16	-	TRBV24-1	TRBD2	CATSDGTSGRSGELFF	TGTGCCACCAGTGATGGGACTAGCGGGAGATCCGGGGAGCTGTTTTTT
TRBJ1-2	13	-	TRBV3-1/TRBV3-2	-	CASRNPGNYGYTF	TGTGCCAGCAGGAATCCGGGGAACTATGGCTACACCTTC
TRBJ1-5	13	-	TRBV3-1/TRBV3-2	-	CASSQGQARPQHF	TGTGCCAGCAGCCAAGGACAGGCACGGCCCCAGCATTTT
TRBJ2-3	16	once	TRBV18	TRBD2	CASSPGLAGRGDTQYF	TGTGCCAGCTCACCGGGACTAGCGGGGCGGGGAGATACGCAGTATTTT
TRBJ2-7	14	-	TRBV10-2	TRBD1	CASGWTGGIYEQYF	TGCGCCAGCGGCTGGACAGGGGGCATTTACGAGCAGTACTTC
TRBJ2-7	16	many	TRBV6-5	TRBD1	CASSYSGGEFTYEQYF	TGTGCCAGCAGTTACTCAGGGGGCGAATTCACCTACGAGCAGTACTTC
TRBJ2-3	15	-	TRBV10-3	-	CAIRAGAEGTDTQYF	TGTGCCATCAGGGCGGGGGCCGAGGGCACAGATACGCAGTATTTT
TRBJ2-2	19	-	TRBV4-2	TRBD2	CASSQDRGLAGLNTGELFF	TGTGCCAGCAGCCAAGATCGGGGACTAGCGGGACTGAACACCGGGGAGCTGTTTTTT
TRBJ1-1	14	-	TRBV10-1	TRBD1	CASSEWRTGAEAFF	TGCGCCAGCAGTGAGTGGAGGACAGGGGCTGAAGCTTTCTTT
TRBJ1-1	16	-	TRBV4-1	-	CASSHVWGGMDTEAFF	TGCGCCAGCAGCCACGTATGGGGGGGAATGGACACTGAAGCTTTCTTT
TRBJ2-7	15	once	TRBV19	TRBD1	CASSRYGTGGYEQYF	TGTGCCAGTAGTAGATACGGGACAGGGGGCTACGAGCAGTACTTC
TRBJ1-1	12	few	TRBV28	-	CASSSQQNEAFF	TGTGCCAGCAGTTCCCAACAGAATGAAGCTTTCTTT
TRBJ2-6	17	few	TRBV7-3	TRBD1	CASSPTRTGYGANVLTF	TGTGCCAGCAGCCCTACGAGGACAGGGTACGGGGCCAACGTCCTGACTTTC
TRBJ2-7	15	-	TRBV19	TRBD2	CASSKPASGTYEQYF	TGTGCCAGTAGTAAGCCGGCTAGCGGTACCTACGAGCAGTACTTC
TRBJ1-1	13	-	TRBV5-1	-	CASSLAQGPEAFF	TGCGCCAGCAGCTTGGCACAGGGCCCTGAAGCTTTCTTT
TRBJ1-2	13	-	TRBV2	-	CASSPGTYYGYTF	TGTGCCAGCAGTCCCGGGACTTACTATGGCTACACCTTC
TRBJ1-3	17	-	TRBV4-1	-	CASSQEANRISGNTIYF	TGCGCCAGCAGCCAGGAGGCCAACCGCATCTCTGGAAACACCATATATTTT
TRBJ2-2	15	-	TRBV5-6	-	CASSKDTRNTGELFF	TGTGCCAGCAGCAAAGACACTAGGAACACCGGGGAGCTGTTTTTT
TRBJ1-5	14	-	TRBV29-1	TRBD1	CSVKGRGVGQPQHF	TGCAGCGTTAAGGGCAGGGGGGTTGGTCAGCCCCAGCATTTT
TRBJ1-4	16	-	TRBV6-2/TRBV6-3	-	CASTPIARSSGEKLFF	TGTGCCAGCACCCCCATCGCGAGGAGTTCCGGCGAAAAACTGTTTTTT
TRBJ2-7	15	few	TRBV3-1/TRBV3-2	-	CASSQPKQGSYEQYF	TGTGCCAGCAGCCAGCCTAAACAGGGAAGCTACGAGCAGTACTTC
TRBJ1-2	13	-	TRBV7-2	-	CASSSTRGYGYTF	TGTGCCAGCAGCTCTACCCGGGGATATGGCTACACCTTC
TRBJ1-3	14	-	TRBV6-1	TRBD1	CASMGDRSQNTIYF	TGTGCCAGCATGGGGGACAGGTCCCAAAACACCATATATTTT
TRBJ1-5	15	few	TRBV5-6	-	CASSLGAGRGQPQHF	TGTGCCAGCAGCCTGGGCGCGGGGCGAGGGCAGCCCCAGCATTTT
TRBJ2-3	17	-	TRBV5-6	TRBD2	CASSLIRAGGGTDTQYF	TGTGCCAGCAGCTTAATTAGGGCGGGAGGAGGGACAGATACGCAGTATTTT
TRBJ1-2	14	-	TRBV5-5	-	CASSSAGTVYGYTF	TGTGCCAGCAGCTCGGCGGGGACGGTTTATGGCTACACCTTC
TRBJ2-7	12	-	TRBV7-8	-	CASSPAGAEQYF	TGTGCCAGCAGCCCGGCGGGTGCCGAGCAGTACTTC
TRBJ2-3	12	-	TRBV6-2/TRBV6-3	-	CASSLTADTQYF	TGTGCCAGCAGTTTGACAGCGGATACGCAGTATTTT
TRBJ2-7	13	-	TRBV4-2	-	CASSQAQYYEQYF	TGTGCCAGCAGCCAAGCACAGTATTACGAGCAGTACTTC
TRBJ2-1	20	-	TRBV24-1	TRBD2	CATSDLPGLAGGSSYNEQFF	TGTGCCACCAGTGACCTGCCCGGACTAGCGGGAGGGTCCTCCTACAATGAGCAGTTCTTC